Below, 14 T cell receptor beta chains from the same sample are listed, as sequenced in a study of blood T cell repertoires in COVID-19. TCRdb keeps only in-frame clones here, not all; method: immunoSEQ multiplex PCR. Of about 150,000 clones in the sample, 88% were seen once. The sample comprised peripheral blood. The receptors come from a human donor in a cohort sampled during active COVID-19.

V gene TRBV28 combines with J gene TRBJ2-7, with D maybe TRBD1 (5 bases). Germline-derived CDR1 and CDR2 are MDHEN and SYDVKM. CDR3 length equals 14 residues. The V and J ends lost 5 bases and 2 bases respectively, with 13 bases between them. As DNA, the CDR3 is TGTGCCAGCAGTGAAGGGGATTTGCCCTACGAGCAGTACTTC. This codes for CASSEGDLPYEQYF. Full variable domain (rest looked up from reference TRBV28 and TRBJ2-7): DVKVTQSSRYLVKRTGEKVFLECVQDMDHENMFWYRQDPGLGLRLIYFSYDVKMKEKGDIPEGYSVSREKKERFSLILESASTNQTSMYLCASSEGDLPYEQYFGPGTRLTVT.

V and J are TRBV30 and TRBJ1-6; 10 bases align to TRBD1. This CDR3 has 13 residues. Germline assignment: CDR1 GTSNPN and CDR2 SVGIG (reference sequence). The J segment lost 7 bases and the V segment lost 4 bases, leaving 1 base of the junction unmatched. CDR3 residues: CAWTTGGNSPLHF. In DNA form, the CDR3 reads TGTGCCTGGACGACAGGGGGCAATTCACCCCTCCACTTT.

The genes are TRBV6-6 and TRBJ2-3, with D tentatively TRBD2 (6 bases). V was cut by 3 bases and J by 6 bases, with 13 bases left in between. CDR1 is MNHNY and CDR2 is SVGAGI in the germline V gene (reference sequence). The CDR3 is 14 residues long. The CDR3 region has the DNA TGTGCCAGCAGTTATGGGCGGGGTGGGGATACGCAGTATTTT. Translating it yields CASSYGRGGDTQYF.

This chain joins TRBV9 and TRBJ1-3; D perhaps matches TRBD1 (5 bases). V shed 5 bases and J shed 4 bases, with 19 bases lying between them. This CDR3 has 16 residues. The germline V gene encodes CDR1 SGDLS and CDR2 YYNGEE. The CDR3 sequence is CASSVLGRPEGNTIYF. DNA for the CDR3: TGTGCCAGCAGTGTACTGGGGCGCCCAGAAGGAAACACCATATATTTT.

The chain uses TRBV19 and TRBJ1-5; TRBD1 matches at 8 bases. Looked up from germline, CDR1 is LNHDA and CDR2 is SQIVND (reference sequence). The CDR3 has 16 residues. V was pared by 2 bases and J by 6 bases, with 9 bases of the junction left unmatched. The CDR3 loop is CASSITLGRGLQPQHF. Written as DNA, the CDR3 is TGTGCCAGTAGTATAACCTTGGGCAGGGGGCTTCAGCCCCAGCATTTT.

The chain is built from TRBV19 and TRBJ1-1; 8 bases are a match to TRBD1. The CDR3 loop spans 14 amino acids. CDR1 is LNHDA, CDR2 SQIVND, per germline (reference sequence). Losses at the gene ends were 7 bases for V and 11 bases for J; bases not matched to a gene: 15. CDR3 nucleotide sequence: TGTGCCAGTACCGATCGGACAGGGTCTCTTACGGCTTTCTTT. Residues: CASTDRTGSLTAFF.

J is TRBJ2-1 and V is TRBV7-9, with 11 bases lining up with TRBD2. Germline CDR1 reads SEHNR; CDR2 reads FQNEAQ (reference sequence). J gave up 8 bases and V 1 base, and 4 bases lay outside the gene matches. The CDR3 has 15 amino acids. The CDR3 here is CASSLGLAGSDEQFF. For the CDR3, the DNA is TGTGCCAGCAGCTTAGGACTAGCGGGATCTGATGAGCAGTTCTTC.

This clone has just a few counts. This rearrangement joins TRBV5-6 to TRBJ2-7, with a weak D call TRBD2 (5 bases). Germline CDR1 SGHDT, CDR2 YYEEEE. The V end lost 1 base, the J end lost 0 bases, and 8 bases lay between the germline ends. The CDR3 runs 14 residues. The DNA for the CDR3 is TGTGCCAGCAGCTTGCCGGGGAGCTCCTACGAGCAGTACTTC. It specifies CASSLPGSSYEQYF.

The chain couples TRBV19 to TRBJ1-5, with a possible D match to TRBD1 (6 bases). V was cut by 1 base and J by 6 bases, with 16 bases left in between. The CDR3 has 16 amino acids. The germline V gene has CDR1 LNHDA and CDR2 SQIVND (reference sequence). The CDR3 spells CASSIAGRGRSQPQHF. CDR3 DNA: TGTGCCAGTAGTATAGCTGGCAGGGGAAGGAGTCAGCCCCAGCATTTT. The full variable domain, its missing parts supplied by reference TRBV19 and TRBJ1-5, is DGGITQSPKYLFRKEGQNVTLSCEQNLNHDAMYWYRQDPGQGLRLIYYSQIVNDFQKGDIAEGYSVSREKKESFPLTVTSAQKNPTAFYLCASSIAGRGRSQPQHFGDGTRLSIL.

This chain's CDR3 is CASSMISGRGYNEQFF. The CDR3 DNA reads as TGTGCCAGTAGTATGATTAGCGGGAGGGGGTACAATGAGCAGTTCTTC. This sequence joins TRBV19 and TRBJ2-1; 11 nucleotides line up with TRBD2. The junction had 5 bases not matched to a gene; V was cut back by 3 bases and J by 4 bases. This CDR3 is built from 16 residues. Per germline, CDR1 LNHDA and CDR2 SQIVND (reference sequence).

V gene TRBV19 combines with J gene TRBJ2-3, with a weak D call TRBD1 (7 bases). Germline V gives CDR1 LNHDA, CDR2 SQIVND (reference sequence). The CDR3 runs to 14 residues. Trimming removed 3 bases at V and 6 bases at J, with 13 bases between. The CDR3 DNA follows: TGTGCCAGTAGTATTCGTGCAGGGGGGGATACGCAGTATTTT. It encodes CASSIRAGGDTQYF.

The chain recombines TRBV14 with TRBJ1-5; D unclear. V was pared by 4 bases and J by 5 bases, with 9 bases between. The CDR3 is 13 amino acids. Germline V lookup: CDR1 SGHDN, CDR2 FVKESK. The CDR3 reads CASSRHPDQPQHF. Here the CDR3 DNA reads TGTGCCAGCAGCCGACACCCCGATCAGCCCCAGCATTTT.

The CDR3 DNA reads TGTGCCAGCAGTCCGGGACAGCCCACTAACTATGGCTACACCTTC. This gives the protein CASSPGQPTNYGYTF. The chain joins TRBV27 to TRBJ1-2; 7 nucleotides align to TRBD1. The CDR3 has 15 amino acids. V shed 5 bases, J shed 0 bases, and the junction held 6 bases outside the gene matches. Germline V gene sequence: CDR1 MNHEY, CDR2 SMNVEV (reference sequence).

This chain's CDR3 is CASSVGVGGVGDSPLHF. CDR3 DNA sequence: TGTGCCAGCAGCGTAGGAGTCGGGGGGGTAGGCGATTCACCCCTCCACTTT. The rearrangement links TRBV9 to TRBJ1-6, with a possible D match to TRBD1 (5 bases). The CDR3 spans 17 residues. From germline, CDR1 is SGDLS and CDR2 YYNGEE. The V end was cut by 0 bases, the J end by 8 bases, with 18 bases between.